This TCR beta chain came from a study of T-cell reconstitution after alpha-beta-depleted transplantation in children (dated by TCRdb to between 2015 and 2016). The study in broad terms: Using TCR repertoire profiling, the study quantitatively followed how T-cell immune reconstitution unfolded in children after TCRalphabeta/CD19-depleted allogeneic hematopoietic cell transplantation. General findings and caveats noted by the study authors: The high TCRbeta diversity at day 60 in some patients was ascribed to recipient T cells and intrathymic progenitors that had survived conditioning. The apparently early alphabetaT-cell count recovery about two months after transplant was reportedly dependent on only several hundred rapidly expanded clones derived from non-depleted graft cells. Hyperexpanded clone frequencies declined over subsequent months; after one year, T-cell counts and TCRbeta diversity were mostly attributed to newly produced T cells.

The library relied on PCR. These reads were obtained on an Illumina HiSeq 2500. To normalize quantification of the TCRbeta repertoire, the TCR libraries were built with molecular barcoding that relied on unique molecular identifiers. TCRdb's own reprocessing of the public reads used fastp at Q25 and MiXCR and kept productive beta chains. Each entry is one CDR3 protein sequence, shown with its most common DNA and genes. The sample records hundreds of thousands of distinct CDR3 sequences, 15% to 20% of which are singletons. Clones ranked in the top ten supply 5% of the sample. Interpreted using the paper, the treatment or condition label stands for: allogeneic hematopoietic cell transplantation with graft depleted of TCRalphabeta T cells and CD19 B cells. Transplant recipients were children who received TCRalphabeta/CD19-depleted allogeneic hematopoietic cell grafts. This clonotype was detected ten times or more. The clone's antigen remains unknown. Per-base quality was not reported, and no clone a single base away is much larger than it.

Source: PBMCs, mostly from graft donor cells, taken 360 days after TCRalphabeta/CD19-depleted stem cell transplant. The receptor's source is a male patient between 5 and 17 years old who had a stem cell transplant for acute lymphoblastic leukemia, so the T cells may come from the graft donor.

The CDR3 sequence is CSASTGGVETQYF. The nucleotides read TGCAGTGCTTCCACAGGGGGCGTGGAGACCCAGTACTTC. The chain joins TRBV20-1 to TRBJ2-5; 9 bases in between match TRBD1. V is pruned by 5 bases and J by 5 bases, leaving 6 bases of the junction without a gene match. The CDR3, from cysteine to phenylalanine, totals 13 residues. Here the CDR3 DNA is all that survives: 39 bases in frame from base 1. CDR1 and CDR2, looked up from the germline V gene (reference sequence), are DFQATT and SNEGSKA.